This T cell receptor (beta chain) was captured in a study of spatial heterogeneity in lung cancer. Overall study: Across the raw uncorrected reads, a unique TCR and UMI combination was observed, on average, more than ten times. Study outcomes and limitations: Expanded intratumoral alpha and beta TCR counts tracked tumor mutation counts.

A single record per CDR3 protein comes from TCRdb applying MiXCR to the 5' RACE reads. The sample lists roughly 12,000 distinct CDR3 sequences, just over 14% seen once, with roughly 16% in the top ten. As for this clonotype: Its cognate antigen is unknown.

The time point here: sample taken at primary tumor resection. The V end lost 0 bases, the J end lost 1 base, and 16 bases lay between the germline ends. Germline V gene lookup returns CDR1 DFQATT and CDR2 SNEGSKA (reference sequence). The CDR3 sequence is 16 residues long. V gene TRBV20-1 combines with J gene TRBJ2-7; perhaps D is TRBD1 or TRBD2 (5 bases each). The clonotype originates from a male donor with early-stage non-small cell lung cancer. Source: lung tumor tissue, taken at surgery. CDR3 sequence (DNA): TGCAGTGCTAGAGATCGGGGCCCTTACCTTTCCTACGAGCAGTACTTC. Protein sequence: CSARDRGPYLSYEQYF.